The rows below give T cell receptor beta chains drawn from one sample of a study of neurological immune-mediated disorders. TCRdb independently ran MiXCR on the 5' RACE reads; one entry per CDR3 protein. The sample carries under 35,000 distinct CDR3 sequences, over 1.2% recorded once. The sequencing input was PBMCs. The receptors come from a woman aged 25 to 45 with multiple sclerosis. Both conserved end residues are part of each CDR3. D genes are given only for firm matches. The size field reads once, few or many counts, or a class when the clone is expanded.

j_call d_call v_call clone_size cdr3_nt cdr3_aa
TRBJ1-2 TRBD1 TRBV6-5 many TGTGCCAGCAGTGCGACAGGGTTCTATGGCTACACCTTC CASSATGFYGYTF
TRBJ2-2 NA TRBV11-3 many TGTGCCAGCAGGGCGGGGAGCCCTTCCGGGGAGCTGTTTTTT CASRAGSPSGELFF
TRBJ2-5 NA TRBV5-5 many TGTGCCAGCAGCTCGGACGGTCAAGAGACCCAGTACTTC CASSSDGQETQYF
TRBJ2-5 TRBD2 TRBV7-2 many TGTGCCAGCAGCAACCGAGCGGGGCTAACAGAAGAGACCCAGTACTTC CASSNRAGLTEETQYF
TRBJ2-1 TRBD1 TRBV7-2 many TGTGCCAGCAGCGGTACAGGGGGTTGGAATGAGCAGTTCTTC CASSGTGGWNEQFF
TRBJ2-2 NA TRBV5-1 many TGCGCCAGCAGCTGGGAGAGAATCGGCCATGGAACCGGGGAGCTGTTTTTT CASSWERIGHGTGELFF
TRBJ2-3 NA TRBV20-1 many TGCAGTGCTAGAGATTGGGCAGATACGCAGTATTTT CSARDWADTQYF
TRBJ2-2 TRBD2 TRBV6-6 many TGTGCCAGCAGGGCGGGACTAGTTTCCACCGGGGAGCTGTTTTTT CASRAGLVSTGELFF
TRBJ1-4 TRBD1 TRBV6-6 many TGTGCCAGCAGTTATACAGGGGGCGAAAAACTGTTTTTT CASSYTGGEKLFF
TRBJ2-7 TRBD2 TRBV5-5 many TGTGCCAGCAGCACCGCTCCTAGCGGGGGATACGAGCAGTACTTC CASSTAPSGGYEQYF
TRBJ1-2 NA TRBV27 many TGTGTCAGCAGTTTATTGAGATCCAGGGTGGGTGGCTACACCTTC CVSSLLRSRVGGYTF
TRBJ2-2 TRBD2 TRBV12-3/TRBV12-4 many TGTGCCAGCAGTTTCGGGACTAGCCCCGGGGAGCTGTTTTTT CASSFGTSPGELFF
TRBJ1-1 NA TRBV6-2/TRBV6-3 many TGTGCCAGCAGTTACTCGACCATCGGTAATGAAGCTTTCTTT CASSYSTIGNEAFF
TRBJ2-2 NA TRBV7-2 many TGTGCCAGCAGCTTAAACCTGAACACCGGGGAGCTGTTTTTT CASSLNLNTGELFF
TRBJ2-7 NA TRBV25-1 many TGTGCCAGCAGTGACCTTGCCTACGAGCAGTACTTC CASSDLAYEQYF
TRBJ1-4 NA TRBV4-1 many TGCGCCAGCAGCCAAGAAGAACTGAGAAATGAAAAACTGTTTTTT CASSQEELRNEKLFF